This TCR beta chain derives from a study of blood T cell repertoires in COVID-19. Study details: Italy, Spain and the United States were the sources of the convalescent and acute COVID-19 samples. From T cells, B-cell-depleted T cells, or PBMCs came the material, which was cDNA or gDNA.

The authors' processing: Amplification of reference gene primers was used by the study to estimate nucleated cell counts. Sequencing was performed with immunoSEQ multiplex PCR; in TCRdb, only in-frame clones are kept and a portion is missing. That table is the source of V, J and clone size, and D and trimming were worked out from the DNA. The sample records fewer than 350,000 clones, around 81% being singletons. Germline CDR1 LGHDT, CDR2 YNNKEL (reference sequence). The CDR3 totals 16 residues. Trimming took 1 base from V and 9 from J; bases not matched to a gene: 8. The chain carries TRBV3-1 (or the pseudogene TRBV3-2) and TRBJ1-6; 8 bases are shared with TRBD1. The source of this sequence is a woman in her forties or fifties with active or convalescent COVID-19. The sequencing sample was made of peripheral blood. Here the CDR3 reads CASSQGLGQGGSPLHF. The CDR3 nucleotides are TGTGCCAGCAGCCAAGGTTTAGGACAGGGTGGTTCACCCCTCCACTTT.